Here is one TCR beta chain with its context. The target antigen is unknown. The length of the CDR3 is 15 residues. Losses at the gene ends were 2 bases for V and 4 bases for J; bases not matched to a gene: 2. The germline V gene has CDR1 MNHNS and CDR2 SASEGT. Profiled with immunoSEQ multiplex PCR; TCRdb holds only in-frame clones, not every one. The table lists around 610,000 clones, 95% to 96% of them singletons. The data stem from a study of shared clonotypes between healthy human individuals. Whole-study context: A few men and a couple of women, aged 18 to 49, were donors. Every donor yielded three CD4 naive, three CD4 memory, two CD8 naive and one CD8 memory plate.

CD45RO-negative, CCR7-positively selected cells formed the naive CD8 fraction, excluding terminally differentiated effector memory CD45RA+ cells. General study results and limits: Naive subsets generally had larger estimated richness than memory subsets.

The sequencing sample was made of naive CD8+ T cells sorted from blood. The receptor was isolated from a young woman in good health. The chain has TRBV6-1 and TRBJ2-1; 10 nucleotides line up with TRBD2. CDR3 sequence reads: CASSESGRAYNEQFF. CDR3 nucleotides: TGTGCCAGCAGTGAAAGCGGGAGGGCATACAATGAGCAGTTCTTC.